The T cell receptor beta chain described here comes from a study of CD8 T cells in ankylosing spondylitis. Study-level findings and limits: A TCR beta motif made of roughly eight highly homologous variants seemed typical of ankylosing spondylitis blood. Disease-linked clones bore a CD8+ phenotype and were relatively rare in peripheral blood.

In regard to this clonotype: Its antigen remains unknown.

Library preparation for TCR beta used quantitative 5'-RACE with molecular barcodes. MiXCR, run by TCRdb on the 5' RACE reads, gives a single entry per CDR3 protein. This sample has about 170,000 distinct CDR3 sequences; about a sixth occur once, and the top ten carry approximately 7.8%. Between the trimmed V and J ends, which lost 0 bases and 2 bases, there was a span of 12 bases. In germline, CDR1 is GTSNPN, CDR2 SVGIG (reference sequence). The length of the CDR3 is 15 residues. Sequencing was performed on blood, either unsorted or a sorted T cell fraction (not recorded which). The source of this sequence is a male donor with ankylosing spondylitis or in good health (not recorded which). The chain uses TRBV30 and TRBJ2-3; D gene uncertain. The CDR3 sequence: CAWSVRRRSTDTQYF. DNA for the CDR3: TGTGCCTGGAGTGTACGAAGAAGGTCCACAGATACGCAGTATTTT.